The subject of this entry is one TCR beta chain. Its antigen specificity is not known. No per-base quality is available; no much larger clone lies one base away. In the germline V gene, CDR1 corresponds to SGHRS and CDR2 to YFSETQ. Taken from cysteine to phenylalanine, the CDR3 has 15 residues. Only the CDR3 part of the read is kept: 45 bases, read in frame from the first base. The germline V end is reduced by 3 bases and the J end by 2 bases; junction bases left unmatched: 6. Healthy HIV-negative adults with no recently reported acute infections or vaccinations were included as donors. Only Caucasian adults living in Nashville, Tennessee, USA were represented among the donors. CD4+ T cells were enriched through magnetic negative selection, after which naive cells were positively selected on CD45RA and the remaining negative fraction served as the memory subset. After blood collection by leukapheresis, PBMCs were isolated using Ficoll-Histopaque density gradient centrifugation and then cryopreserved in the vapor phase of liquid nitrogen. Analytical flow cytometry was used to check the purity and quantity of each magnetically sorted T cell population. Genomic DNA was isolated from each sorted fraction and quantified by UV absorbance on a Nanodrop 2000c.

The entry originates in a study of shared clonotypes between healthy human individuals (TCRdb year 2020). Regarding the complete study: Three men and two women, aged 18 to 49 years, made up the cohort. Leukapheresis yielded between about 0.9 and 9 billion PBMCs per donor. For each donor, CD4 naive and CD4 memory were each given three plates, CD8 naive was given two plates, and CD8 memory was given one plate. To increase sequencing depth and limit assay-specific biases, different laboratories used diverse techniques to prepare libraries and sequence TCR repertoires. Blood TCR repertoires of about five healthy adults were deeply sequenced to estimate repertoire size and the extent of clonotype sharing between individuals. The paper as a whole reports these results and caveats: Even with the large sequencing depth, rarefaction of the sorted-subset datasets indicated that sequencing was incomplete. Based on pairwise subsampling, the degree of clonotype sharing among donors was expected to be affected by sequencing depth. Sampling was restricted to blood, and TCR repertoires in tissue are likely to differ from TCR repertoires in blood. When a few donors were compared, the shared fraction of clonotypes was roughly 4.8% for naive CD4, roughly 3.4% for naive CD8, 2% to 2.5% for memory CD4, and roughly 0.4% for memory CD8. The genetic and exposure-history diversity represented was limited by the small number of donors. Compared with non-shared clonotypes, clonotypes shared by all four sorted-subset donors had higher generation probabilities. Estimated clonotype richness was generally larger for naive than for memory subsets.

TCR CDR3 regions were amplified from genomic DNA by multiplex PCR using the deep immunoSEQ assay. Extracted genomic DNA from each cell subset was distributed evenly across all wells of several immunoSEQ 96-well plates, and each plate was treated as a replicate. For sorted subsets, each replicate PCR was loaded with around 220 ng genomic DNA, equivalent to about 33,000 T cell genomes. Purified libraries were quantified with a Qubit 3.0 fluorometer, sized on a Bioanalyzer 2100, and re-quantified with the KAPA Library Quantification kit. A separate single-read 150-cycle Illumina NextSeq 550 flow cell was used to sequence each immunoSEQ 96-well plate. The authors' analysis ran thus. Because the immunoSEQ output included only junctional sequences and no quality scores, the filtering could not be the same as the filtering used for full-length reads. To assign V/J genes and CDR3, sequences were annotated against IMGT germline references using PyIR, a Python wrapper for IgBLAST v1.9. Reads with weak V/J assignments (E-value above 1e-6), missing CDR3, stop codons, out-of-frame junctions, or ambiguous translated residues were removed. V3J clonotypes were defined as sequences sharing an identical inferred V gene, J gene, and CDR3 amino acid sequence. Percentage overlap between repertoires was calculated by dividing the number of shared unique clonotypes by the size of the smaller repertoire. Richness of each repertoire was evaluated using RTK rarefaction, the Chao1 estimator, and Recon v2.1 estimates of unobserved clonotypes. Generation probabilities for all TCRbeta clonotypes obtained by the gDNA method from several donors were computed using OLGA. TCRdb mirrors the immuneACCESS table, restricted to in-frame sequences. Some clones are absent from its copies; in checked studies, under half trace to an unresolved V gene, and the reason for the others is unknown. D and trimming were read from the DNA, whereas the V and J calls and clone size are those reported in that table. Here the sample has over a million clones; roughly 75% occur a single time. The top ten clones comprise approximately 1.5% of the sample.

The TCR sequence derives from a young man in good health. The rearranged segments are TRBV5-1 and TRBJ2-5; TRBD1 aligns with 8 central bases. Material for sequencing was memory CD4+ T cells sorted from blood. The intended sense of this specimen's cell subset or site label: CD45RA-negative fraction. The CDR3 protein sequence reads: CASSYGTGYQETQYF. The nucleotides are TGCGCCAGCAGCTACGGGACAGGCTATCAAGAGACCCAGTACTTC.